A single sample is the source of the 15 T cell receptor beta chains below, sequenced in a study of control samples from healthy donors and cancer patients. The repertoire was sequenced with immunoSEQ multiplex PCR; TCRdb's copy has only in-frame clones and lacks some. This repertoire shows 110,000 to 150,000 clones, 92% found once; its top ten account for over 9%. The specimen was blood. All receptors come from a man aged 25 to 45 in good health.

This chain links TRBV15 with TRBJ2-5; a possible D gene is TRBD1 (6 bases). Germline assignment: CDR1 LNHNV and CDR2 YYDKDF (reference sequence). CDR3 length: 17 residues. The V end was cut by 0 bases, the J end by 0 bases, with 14 bases between. In DNA, the CDR3 is TGTGCCACCAGCAGAGATTGGGGGCGGTTGGACCAAGAGACCCAGTACTTC. As protein: CATSRDWGRLDQETQYF.

This clone was seen only once. This chain links TRBV27 with TRBJ2-1; D unresolved. The CDR3 length is 15 residues. Per the germline V gene, CDR1 is MNHEY and CDR2 is SMNVEV (reference sequence). Between the trimmed V and J ends, which lost 0 bases and 4 bases, there was a span of 10 bases. In DNA, the CDR3 is TGTGCCAGCAGTTTATCGCTCTCTCTATACAATGAGCAGTTCTTC. The encoded protein is CASSLSLSLYNEQFF.

This rearrangement joins TRBV7-3 to TRBJ2-5, with D unresolved. The length of the CDR3 is 13 residues. Germline V lookup: CDR1 SGHTA, CDR2 FQGTGA. The V end was cut by 3 bases, the J end by 4 bases, with 9 bases between. For the CDR3, the DNA is TGTGCCAGCAGCTTTGGCGGCGGAGAGACCCAGTACTTC. Amino acid sequence: CASSFGGGETQYF.

The chain's CDR3 is CATSRGLGGNTEAFF. The CDR3 DNA follows: TGTGCCACCAGCAGAGGCCTGGGGGGAAACACTGAAGCTTTCTTT. This chain joins TRBV15 and TRBJ1-1, with D possibly TRBD1 on 5 matching bases. Germline V gives CDR1 LNHNV, CDR2 YYDKDF (reference sequence). This CDR3 contains 15 residues. V was clipped by 1 base and J by 2 bases, with 11 bases between them.

This chain joins TRBV2 and TRBJ2-2; possible D gene TRBD2, 6 bases. CDR1 and CDR2 (germline): SNHLY, FYNNEI. This CDR3 spans 13 amino acids. V lost 6 bases and J lost 2, with 7 bases in between. The CDR3 is CASSGRNTGELFF. The CDR3, as DNA: TGTGCCAGCAGCGGGAGAAACACCGGGGAGCTGTTTTTT. The full variable domain, completed using reference TRBV2 and TRBJ2-2, is EPEVTQTPSHQVTQMGQEVILRCVPISNHLYFYWYRQILGQKVEFLVSFYNNEISEKSEIFDDQFSVERPDGSNFTLKIRSTKLEDSAMYFCASSGRNTGELFFGEGSRLTVL.

The chain employs TRBV28 and TRBJ2-1; 7 bases line up with TRBD1. The CDR3 covers 15 residues. Germline assignment: CDR1 MDHEN and CDR2 SYDVKM. V shed 5 bases and J 8 bases; nucleotides not matched to a gene: 12. DNA of the CDR3: TGTGCCAGCAGTCCCATTGGACAGGTAATGTATGAGCAGTTCTTC. Its protein product is CASSPIGQVMYEQFF. Variable domain in full (rest from reference TRBV28 and TRBJ2-1): DVKVTQSSRYLVKRTGEKVFLECVQDMDHENMFWYRQDPGLGLRLIYFSYDVKMKEKGDIPEGYSVSREKKERFSLILESASTNQTSMYLCASSPIGQVMYEQFFGPGTRLTVL.

The V and J genes are TRBV5-1 and TRBJ2-1, with TRBD1 as a possible D gene (9 bases). V was cut by 4 bases and J by 1 base, with 27 bases left in between. The CDR3 totals 20 residues. CDR1 is SGHRS, CDR2 YFSETQ, per germline. For the CDR3, the DNA is TGCGCCAGCAGCGCATACCGGGACAGGGCCCGGGAGGGATCCTACAATGAGCAGTTCTTC. Translation gives CASSAYRDRAREGSYNEQFF.

This chain joins TRBV24-1 and TRBJ2-3, with D hard to call. The CDR3 length is 15 residues. V shed 4 bases and J shed 0 bases, with 10 bases lying between them. Germline V lookup: CDR1 KGHDR, CDR2 SFDVKD. Here the CDR3 reads CATSDPTPSTDTQYF. CDR3 nucleotides: TGTGCCACCAGTGACCCGACCCCTAGCACAGATACGCAGTATTTT.

The gene calls are TRBV6-6 and TRBJ2-1; D assignment may be TRBD1 or TRBD2 (5 bases each). Trimming shortened V by 7 bases and J by 6 bases, and 19 bases separated the two germline ends. Germline V gene sequence: CDR1 MNHNY, CDR2 SVGAGI (reference sequence). There are 15 residues in the CDR3. The CDR3 loop is CASNLGPGIFNEQFF. CDR3 in DNA: TGTGCCAGCAACTTGGGACCTGGAATTTTCAATGAGCAGTTCTTC.

The chain combines TRBV10-3 with TRBJ2-3; perhaps TRBD2 as D (5 bases). V lost 11 bases and J lost 4, with 19 bases in between. Germline-derived CDR1 and CDR2 are ENHRY and SYGVKD. This CDR3 spans 14 amino acids. The CDR3 reads CAVAVGLQPDTQYF. The CDR3, as DNA: TGTGCCGTCGCCGTTGGACTTCAGCCAGATACGCAGTATTTT.

J is TRBJ1-1 and V is TRBV2, with D perhaps TRBD1 (5 bases). Germline V gives CDR1 SNHLY, CDR2 FYNNEI. CDR3 size: 14 residues. The V end was cut by 2 bases, the J end by 11 bases, with 18 bases between. The CDR3 region has the DNA TGTGCCAGCAGTGAATCCCGGACAACGTTACGGGCTTTCTTT. Its protein is CASSESRTTLRAFF.

This chain links TRBV27 with TRBJ2-3, with TRBD2 matching over 7 bases. J was trimmed by 4 bases and V by 6 bases; bases with no gene match: 10. From germline, CDR1 is MNHEY and CDR2 SMNVEV (reference sequence). CDR3 length equals 15 residues. Here the CDR3 reads CASRNRLAGSDTQYF. The CDR3 DNA sequence: TGTGCCAGCAGGAACAGACTAGCAGGTTCAGATACGCAGTATTTT.

This rearrangement joins TRBV5-5 to TRBJ1-1; D might be TRBD1 (6 bases). This CDR3 comprises 13 residues. Per the germline V gene, CDR1 is SGHKS and CDR2 is YYEKEE (reference sequence). The V gene lost 1 base and the J gene lost 11 bases, with 15 bases spanning the gap. The CDR3 DNA reads as TGTGCCAGCAGCTTGCTTATGGAGGGGGTGGCTTTCTTT. The encoded protein is CASSLLMEGVAFF. The full variable domain, in which reference TRBV5-5 and TRBJ1-1 provide the parts outside the CDR3, is DAGVTQSPTHLIKTRGQQVTLRCSPISGHKSVSWYQQVLGQGPQFIFQYYEKEERGRGNFPDRFSARQFPNYSSELNVNALLLGDSALYLCASSLLMEGVAFFGQGTRLTVV.

The chain couples TRBV20-1 to TRBJ1-2; no reliable D call. The V gene lost 4 bases and the J gene lost 7 bases, with 10 bases spanning the gap. CDR3 size: 11 residues. Germline assignment: CDR1 DFQATT and CDR2 SNEGSKA (reference sequence). CDR3 nucleotides: TGCAGTGCTACTTTTACGAGTGGCTACACCTTC. This codes for CSATFTSGYTF.

The V gene is TRBV6-6, the J gene TRBJ1-1, with 7 bases lining up with TRBD1. The CDR3 runs to 14 residues. The germline V gene encodes CDR1 MNHNY and CDR2 SVGAGI (reference sequence). V was pared by 0 bases and J by 5 bases, with 3 bases of the junction left unmatched. This chain's CDR3 is CASSYSPGGTEAFF. CDR3 nucleotide sequence: TGTGCCAGCAGTTACTCTCCAGGGGGGACTGAAGCTTTCTTT.